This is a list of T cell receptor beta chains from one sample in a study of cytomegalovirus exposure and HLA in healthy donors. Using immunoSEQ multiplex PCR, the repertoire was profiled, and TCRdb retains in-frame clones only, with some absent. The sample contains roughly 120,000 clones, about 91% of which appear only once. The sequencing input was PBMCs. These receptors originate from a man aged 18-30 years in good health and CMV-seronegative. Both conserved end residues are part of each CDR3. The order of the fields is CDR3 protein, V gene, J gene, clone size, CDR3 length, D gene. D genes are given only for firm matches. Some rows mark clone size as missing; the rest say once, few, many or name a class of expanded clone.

cdr3_aa: CSVEDRSGALF
v_call: TRBV29-1
j_call: TRBJ1-1
clone_size: few
cdr3_length: 11
d_call: NA

cdr3_aa: CSAGTGDGEQYF
v_call: TRBV29-1
j_call: TRBJ2-7
clone_size: NA
cdr3_length: 12
d_call: TRBD1

cdr3_aa: CASSLGQGTGDEQYF
v_call: TRBV5-1
j_call: TRBJ2-7
clone_size: NA
cdr3_length: 15
d_call: TRBD1

cdr3_aa: CASSGQSGSSYNEQFF
v_call: TRBV9
j_call: TRBJ2-1
clone_size: NA
cdr3_length: 16
d_call: TRBD2

cdr3_aa: CASSPRRVALSSYEQYF
v_call: TRBV7-6
j_call: TRBJ2-7
clone_size: once
cdr3_length: 17
d_call: NA

cdr3_aa: CASSRQPKENSPLHF
v_call: TRBV4-1
j_call: TRBJ1-6
clone_size: once
cdr3_length: 15
d_call: NA

cdr3_aa: CASSSTGGQNTIYF
v_call: TRBV6-4
j_call: TRBJ1-3
clone_size: NA
cdr3_length: 14
d_call: TRBD1

cdr3_aa: CASSLATSGWQGETQYF
v_call: TRBV11-3
j_call: TRBJ2-5
clone_size: NA
cdr3_length: 17
d_call: TRBD2

cdr3_aa: CASTKGGSGNIQYF
v_call: TRBV25-1
j_call: TRBJ2-4
clone_size: NA
cdr3_length: 14
d_call: NA

cdr3_aa: CASSGPGQGGLTQYF
v_call: TRBV25-1
j_call: TRBJ2-5
clone_size: NA
cdr3_length: 15
d_call: TRBD1

cdr3_aa: CASSFSRNQPQHF
v_call: TRBV7-2
j_call: TRBJ1-5
clone_size: NA
cdr3_length: 13
d_call: NA

cdr3_aa: CASSLGTAKGLRNQPQHF
v_call: TRBV28
j_call: TRBJ1-5
clone_size: NA
cdr3_length: 18
d_call: TRBD1

cdr3_aa: CASSGGLAAYEQYF
v_call: TRBV7-9
j_call: TRBJ2-7
clone_size: NA
cdr3_length: 14
d_call: TRBD2

cdr3_aa: CASSATGLLEQFF
v_call: TRBV25-1
j_call: TRBJ2-1
clone_size: NA
cdr3_length: 13
d_call: TRBD1

cdr3_aa: CASSTAGGGDQPQHF
v_call: TRBV25-1
j_call: TRBJ1-5
clone_size: NA
cdr3_length: 15
d_call: TRBD1

cdr3_aa: CASSKGPANTIYF
v_call: TRBV18
j_call: TRBJ1-3
clone_size: NA
cdr3_length: 13
d_call: NA

cdr3_aa: CASSSITGPNTEAFF
v_call: TRBV5-1
j_call: TRBJ1-1
clone_size: NA
cdr3_length: 15
d_call: NA

cdr3_aa: CASSLGGPTGHSGNTIYF
v_call: TRBV27
j_call: TRBJ1-3
clone_size: once
cdr3_length: 18
d_call: NA

cdr3_aa: CASSFTSDGTDTQYF
v_call: TRBV7-2
j_call: TRBJ2-3
clone_size: once
cdr3_length: 15
d_call: TRBD2

cdr3_aa: CASSIGDSYEQYF
v_call: TRBV5-1
j_call: TRBJ2-7
clone_size: NA
cdr3_length: 13
d_call: NA

cdr3_aa: CASRSTGSSYNEQFF
v_call: TRBV6-5
j_call: TRBJ2-1
clone_size: NA
cdr3_length: 15
d_call: NA

cdr3_aa: CASSSRAWEQYF
v_call: TRBV28
j_call: TRBJ2-7
clone_size: NA
cdr3_length: 12
d_call: NA

cdr3_aa: CASSTGGGAYEQYF
v_call: TRBV19
j_call: TRBJ2-7
clone_size: NA
cdr3_length: 14
d_call: TRBD2

cdr3_aa: CASSRQGLPRSGANVLTF
v_call: TRBV4-2
j_call: TRBJ2-6
clone_size: NA
cdr3_length: 18
d_call: NA

cdr3_aa: CASSYSSSGQETQYF
v_call: TRBV6-6
j_call: TRBJ2-5
clone_size: NA
cdr3_length: 15
d_call: TRBD2

cdr3_aa: CASSHDNYNEQFF
v_call: TRBV6-5
j_call: TRBJ2-1
clone_size: NA
cdr3_length: 13
d_call: NA

cdr3_aa: CATSREGQGWTEAFF
v_call: TRBV15
j_call: TRBJ1-1
clone_size: NA
cdr3_length: 15
d_call: TRBD1

cdr3_aa: CASREQGYEQYF
v_call: TRBV10-2
j_call: TRBJ2-7
clone_size: NA
cdr3_length: 12
d_call: TRBD1

cdr3_aa: CASSRCIVGHRIQPQHF
v_call: TRBV23-1
j_call: TRBJ1-5
clone_size: NA
cdr3_length: 17
d_call: NA

cdr3_aa: CASSWTDGNTIYF
v_call: TRBV11-2
j_call: TRBJ1-3
clone_size: NA
cdr3_length: 13
d_call: NA

cdr3_aa: CASSYYRGAGANVLTF
v_call: TRBV6-5
j_call: TRBJ2-6
clone_size: NA
cdr3_length: 16
d_call: TRBD1

cdr3_aa: CASSPDRGHQPQHF
v_call: TRBV6-6
j_call: TRBJ1-5
clone_size: NA
cdr3_length: 14
d_call: TRBD1

cdr3_aa: CASRQGGNTGELFF
v_call: TRBV2
j_call: TRBJ2-2
clone_size: NA
cdr3_length: 14
d_call: NA

cdr3_aa: CASSDRTSGTQETQYF
v_call: TRBV25-1
j_call: TRBJ2-5
clone_size: NA
cdr3_length: 16
d_call: TRBD2

cdr3_aa: CASGLSSVYNEQFF
v_call: TRBV12-5
j_call: TRBJ2-1
clone_size: NA
cdr3_length: 14
d_call: NA

cdr3_aa: CASSLARGEDGELFF
v_call: TRBV7-8
j_call: TRBJ2-2
clone_size: NA
cdr3_length: 15
d_call: TRBD2

cdr3_aa: CASSQATGGTGLAKNIQYF
v_call: TRBV4-3
j_call: TRBJ2-4
clone_size: NA
cdr3_length: 19
d_call: TRBD1

cdr3_aa: CASSENPDRAYEQYF
v_call: TRBV10-1
j_call: TRBJ2-7
clone_size: NA
cdr3_length: 15
d_call: TRBD1

cdr3_aa: CASSQEQGTNYGYTF
v_call: TRBV4-1
j_call: TRBJ1-2
clone_size: NA
cdr3_length: 15
d_call: NA

cdr3_aa: CASSGLAGYNEQFF
v_call: TRBV2
j_call: TRBJ2-1
clone_size: once
cdr3_length: 14
d_call: TRBD2

cdr3_aa: CASSGHQVTGELFF
v_call: TRBV6-5
j_call: TRBJ2-2
clone_size: NA
cdr3_length: 14
d_call: NA

cdr3_aa: CASSQSRGSSPLHF
v_call: TRBV4-3
j_call: TRBJ1-6
clone_size: NA
cdr3_length: 14
d_call: NA

cdr3_aa: CASLQGPRDTQYF
v_call: TRBV7-9
j_call: TRBJ2-3
clone_size: NA
cdr3_length: 13
d_call: NA

cdr3_aa: CASSLGLGGGETQYF
v_call: TRBV7-2
j_call: TRBJ2-5
clone_size: NA
cdr3_length: 15
d_call: NA

cdr3_aa: CASSFRTSGIGDTQYF
v_call: TRBV9
j_call: TRBJ2-3
clone_size: NA
cdr3_length: 16
d_call: TRBD2

cdr3_aa: CASSRTGTTDTQYF
v_call: TRBV6-5
j_call: TRBJ2-3
clone_size: NA
cdr3_length: 14
d_call: TRBD1

cdr3_aa: CASSIGSGGLAGTQYF
v_call: TRBV19
j_call: TRBJ2-3
clone_size: NA
cdr3_length: 16
d_call: NA

cdr3_aa: CASSRTVTDSYEQYF
v_call: TRBV6-6
j_call: TRBJ2-7
clone_size: NA
cdr3_length: 15
d_call: NA

cdr3_aa: CSVRREYNTGELFF
v_call: TRBV29-1
j_call: TRBJ2-2
clone_size: NA
cdr3_length: 14
d_call: TRBD2

cdr3_aa: CASSYSGQGITEAFF
v_call: TRBV6-5
j_call: TRBJ1-1
clone_size: NA
cdr3_length: 15
d_call: TRBD1

cdr3_aa: CASSPTGQRNQPQHF
v_call: TRBV18
j_call: TRBJ1-5
clone_size: NA
cdr3_length: 15
d_call: TRBD1

cdr3_aa: CASTPPGAGTGFYGYTF
v_call: TRBV5-8
j_call: TRBJ1-2
clone_size: NA
cdr3_length: 17
d_call: TRBD1

cdr3_aa: CASTTGTIGHNEQFF
v_call: TRBV28
j_call: TRBJ2-1
clone_size: NA
cdr3_length: 15
d_call: TRBD2

cdr3_aa: CAATGTGAPTQYF
v_call: TRBV5-1
j_call: TRBJ2-3
clone_size: once
cdr3_length: 13
d_call: TRBD1

cdr3_aa: CASSDPGTSGISYEQYF
v_call: TRBV10-1
j_call: TRBJ2-7
clone_size: NA
cdr3_length: 17
d_call: TRBD2